What follows is one T cell receptor (beta chain) and its context. Its antigen specificity is not known. Base quality data are lacking; no much larger clone is found one base away. These data come from a study of blood T cell repertoires in COVID-19 (dated by TCRdb to the early 2020s). In terms of the full investigation: Samples covering the acute and convalescent phases of COVID-19 were provided by collaborators in the United States, Italy and Spain. The material from the prospective study consisted of cDNA or gDNA derived from T cells, B-cell-depleted T cells, or PBMCs. Subjects who had been exposed to COVID-19, were actively infected with it, or had recovered from it provided the deeply sampled blood TCRbeta repertoires that made up the dataset. A freely available public database, intended as a resource for researchers studying the immune response to SARS-CoV-2, is where the repertoires were released. Samples came from the ongoing ImmuneRACE study (first 160 participants) plus 1,254 subjects from 6 global collaborators. A de-identified subject ID, COVID-19 status, age in years and sex were almost always included in the sample metadata. Where available, HLA class I and class II types were taken from metadata supplied by the sample provider and were not determined by assay-based typing. What the research found in general, with its limitations: How much clinical and demographic metadata was included differed by source and by participant, and the metadata was provided uncurated.

Enrolling through a virtual design, the prospective study's participants ranged in age from about 18 to 89 years and lived across some 23 United States geographic areas. In the prospective study, participants were assigned to cohorts based on the clinical history participants reported in a screening survey and a study questionnaire. Each participant in the prospective study had whole blood, serum and a nasopharyngeal or oropharyngeal swab collected by mobile phlebotomists. Over a roughly two-month period, participants in the prospective study had the option of providing additional blood draws and questionnaires. Before DNA extraction, prospective study blood samples were shipped either frozen or at room temperature. TCRbeta CDR3 regions were amplified from genomic DNA using the immunoSEQ Assay, a bias-controlled multiplex PCR. The authors processed their data as follows. Nucleated cell counts per sample were estimated from amplification of reference gene primers within the assay. To quantify the absolute abundance of each unique TCRbeta CDR3 rearrangement, sequence reads were collapsed and filtered. For each sample, productive Simpson clonality was calculated by taking the square root of Simpson's diversity index across productive rearrangements. Drawn from immuneACCESS, this table holds only the in-frame rearrangements with V and J called that TCRdb kept. Clones are partly lost; checked studies trace under half to an unresolved V gene and leave the rest unexplained. The V and J calls and clone size were taken over from that table, and D and trimming were inferred from the DNA. The sample profile shows 250,000 or so clones; 70% to 90% of them were found once. Of the sample, over 2% falls within the top ten clones.

The CDR3, from cysteine to phenylalanine, totals 14 residues. Only the CDR3 part of the read is kept: 42 bases, read in frame from the first base. V and J are trimmed by 6 bases and 6 bases, and the gene matches miss 5 bases of the junction. The germline V gene encodes CDR1 SNHLY and CDR2 FYNNEI. Here the chain combines TRBV2 and TRBJ1-5, and 10 junctional nucleotides match TRBD1. Sequences were obtained from PBMCs or T cells enriched from blood (not recorded which). The TCR comes from a middle-aged woman with acute COVID-19. This receptor has the CDR3 CASRGTGATQPQHF. The DNA reads as follows: TGTGCCAGCAGGGGGACAGGGGCGACTCAGCCCCAGCATTTT.